This T cell receptor (beta chain) was identified during a study of cytomegalovirus exposure and HLA in healthy donors. PCR amplification relied on 60 Vbeta primers (plus 13 Jbeta primers). The assay was immunoSEQ multiplex PCR, and TCRdb's table has in-frame clones only and misses some. This sample has some 120,000 clones, with more than 80% found just once. This CDR3 is built from 14 residues. The ends were cut back, 5 bases at V and 5 bases at J, with 15 bases in the middle. The germline V gene encodes CDR1 MNHEY and CDR2 SVGAGI. Healthy donors of bone marrow made up the group. Sequenced material: PBMCs. This chain links TRBV6-5 with TRBJ1-1; no clear D. This TCR came from a male donor in good health and CMV-seronegative. The CDR3 DNA reads as TGTGCCAGCAGTCCCGGTGGGGAGGCAACTGAAGCTTTCTTT. It translates to CASSPGGEATEAFF.